Presented here are 30 T cell receptor beta chains from one specimen sequenced in a study of blood T cell repertoires in COVID-19 (dated by TCRdb to about 2020). The library relied on the immunoSEQ multiplex PCR assay. TCRdb obtained this table from immuneACCESS and retained in-frame rearrangements with V and J assigned. These tables miss some clones; where compared with another copy, unresolved V genes account for less than half of the shortfall, and the remainder is unexplained. Across this sample there are more than 80,000 clones, with about three quarters seen only once. In total, the top ten clones hold 5% to 7.5% of the sample. Sequenced input: peripheral blood. Source of these receptors: a man older than 75 with COVID-19, enrolled during active disease.

The chain's CDR3 is CASSLVGRALYNEQFF. In nucleotides, the CDR3 is TGTGCCAGCAGCTTAGTCGGGAGGGCCCTTTACAATGAGCAGTTCTTC. The gene calls are TRBV11-1 and TRBJ2-1, with 8 bases identical to TRBD2. Germline V gene data show CDR1 as SGHAT and CDR2 as FQDESV (reference sequence). The CDR3 runs to 16 residues. V lost 1 base and J lost 4; bases outside the gene matches: 6.

This sequence joins TRBV4-1 and TRBJ2-7; 7 bases agree with TRBD1. Germline V lookup: CDR1 MGHRA, CDR2 YSYEKL. The V segment lost 0 bases and the J segment 5 bases; nucleotides outside the gene matches: 7. The length of the CDR3 is 15 residues. In DNA form, the CDR3 reads TGCGCCAGCAGCCAAGAACACAGGGGAGCGGACGAGCAGTACTTC. Translation gives CASSQEHRGADEQYF.

This clone was detected only a few times. The chain employs TRBV28 and TRBJ2-2, with 8 positions matching TRBD1. CDR3 size: 16 residues. The V segment lost 0 bases and the J segment 1 base; nucleotides outside the gene matches: 1. Germline V CDR1 and CDR2: MDHEN, SYDVKM. This CDR3 is CASSLWGTGNTGELFF. The CDR3 bases are TGTGCCAGCAGTTTATGGGGGACAGGGAACACCGGGGAGCTGTTTTTT.

Of note for this clone: This sample includes further DNA sequences coding for the same CDR3. The chain uses TRBV18 and TRBJ1-5; D is possibly TRBD1 (5 bases). Trimming took 3 bases from V and 2 from J, leaving 11 bases between them. This CDR3 has 15 residues. The germline CDR1 and CDR2 sequences are KGHSH and LQKENI. The CDR3 nucleotides read TGTGCCAGCTCACCTCCAGGGCTGGGCAATCAGCCCCAGCATTTT. This sequence encodes CASSPPGLGNQPQHF. Using reference TRBV18 and TRBJ1-5 for the parts outside the CDR3, the full variable domain is NAGVMQNPRHLVRRRGQEARLRCSPMKGHSHVYWYRQLPEEGLKFMVYLQKENIIDESGMPKERFSAEFPKEGPSILRIQQVVRGDSAAYFCASSPPGLGNQPQHFGDGTRLSIL.

The rearrangement uses TRBV7-9 and TRBJ1-2; D gene unclear. The germline V and J ends were trimmed by 0 bases and 2 bases, with 4 bases remaining between them. Looked up from germline, CDR1 is SEHNR and CDR2 is FQNEAQ (reference sequence). There are 13 residues in the CDR3. CDR3 bases: TGTGCCAGCAGCTTAGCTCAGAACTATGGCTACACCTTC. Encoded protein: CASSLAQNYGYTF. The full variable domain, its missing parts supplied by reference TRBV7-9 and TRBJ1-2, is DTGVSQNPRHKITKRGQNVTFRCDPISEHNRLYWYRQTLGQGPEFLTYFQNEAQLEKSRLLSDRFSAERPKGSFSTLEIQRTEQGDSAMYLCASSLAQNYGYTFGSGTRLTVV.

The V and J genes are TRBV2 and TRBJ2-6; weak D call: TRBD1 (5 bases). Between the trimmed V and J ends, which lost 3 bases and 2 bases, there was a span of 5 bases. The CDR3 runs 14 residues. From germline, CDR1 is SNHLY and CDR2 FYNNEI. CDR3 residues: CASSDRAGANVLTF. The CDR3 nucleotides read TGTGCCAGCAGTGACAGGGCTGGGGCCAACGTCCTGACTTTC.

Only one count was recorded for this clone. The chain couples TRBV19 to TRBJ1-6; the D is unclear. V lost 6 bases, J lost 7 bases, and 16 bases lay in between. The V gene's germline CDR1 is LNHDA and CDR2 SQIVND (reference sequence). This CDR3 is 15 amino acids long. CDR3 region: CASRSGSTGNSPLHF. CDR3 in DNA: TGTGCCAGTAGATCCGGGTCGACCGGGAATTCACCCCTCCACTTT.

The CDR3, as DNA: TGTGCCAGCAGTCTAGGTGCGTTCCGGGTCCTAACCTCTGGGGCCAACGTCCTGACTTTC. Protein: CASSLGAFRVLTSGANVLTF. The chain uses TRBV6-2 or TRBV6-3 and TRBJ2-6; D not resolved. The CDR3 totals 20 residues. Germline CDR1 and CDR2: MNHEY and SVGEGT. The germline V and J ends were trimmed by 5 bases and 0 bases, with 23 bases remaining between them.

The chain uses TRBV3-1 (or the pseudogene TRBV3-2) and TRBJ2-2; possible D gene TRBD2, 5 bases. The V and J ends lost 3 bases and 2 bases respectively, with 10 bases between them. The CDR3 spans 15 residues. Germline V lookup: CDR1 LGHDT, CDR2 YNNKEL (reference sequence). CDR3 nucleotides: TGTGCCAGCAGCCAGAGGGAGACAAACACCGGGGAGCTGTTTTTT. Its translation: CASSQRETNTGELFF.

V gene TRBV28 combines with J gene TRBJ1-5, with TRBD1 matching over 7 bases. The V segment lost 5 bases and the J segment 6 bases; nucleotides outside the gene matches: 10. Germline V lookup: CDR1 MDHEN, CDR2 SYDVKM. The CDR3 runs 15 residues. CDR3 residues: CASSPRTRTGQPQHF. The CDR3 DNA is TGTGCCAGCAGTCCTCGGACCAGGACAGGTCAGCCCCAGCATTTT.

The chain couples TRBV28 to TRBJ1-2; possibly TRBD1 for D (5 bases). CDR1 and CDR2 from the germline V gene are MDHEN and SYDVKM. The ends were cut back, 5 bases at V and 5 bases at J, with 21 bases in the middle. There are 16 residues in the CDR3. CDR3 bases: TGTGCCAGCAGTGATCCGGGGGTCGGTACCCGTTATGGCTACACCTTC. It codes for CASSDPGVGTRYGYTF.

This clone was picked up one time. The chain combines TRBV30 with TRBJ2-7, with TRBD1 as a possible D gene (5 bases). V was shortened by 3 bases and J by 3 bases, with 18 bases between the two germline ends. Germline CDR1 and CDR2: GTSNPN and SVGIG (reference sequence). The CDR3 spans 15 residues. This chain's CDR3 is CAWSPLWGPYYEQYF. CDR3 coding DNA: TGTGCCTGGAGCCCGCTGTGGGGCCCTTACTACGAGCAGTACTTC.

The rearrangement links TRBV10-3 to TRBJ2-7; 7 bases line up with TRBD1. The CDR3 contains 13 residues. Germline V gene data show CDR1 as ENHRY and CDR2 as SYGVKD. V gave up 10 bases and J gave up 2 bases; unmatched junction bases: 8. This CDR3 reads CATGTALTYEQYF. In DNA form, the CDR3 reads TGTGCCACCGGGACAGCGCTCACCTACGAGCAGTACTTC.

The chain employs TRBV19 and TRBJ2-2, with TRBD1 matching over 8 bases. In germline, CDR1 is LNHDA, CDR2 SQIVND (reference sequence). V lost 7 bases, J lost 1 base, and 2 bases stayed unmatched. The CDR3 length is 14 residues. As DNA, the CDR3 is TGTGCCAGTACAGACAGGGGGAACACCGGGGAGCTGTTTTTT. Translation: CASTDRGNTGELFF.

The chain combines TRBV11-2 with TRBJ2-5; D is unclear. The V end lost 4 bases, the J end lost 1 base, and 19 bases lay between the germline ends. The germline V gene encodes CDR1 SGHAT and CDR2 FQNNGV. The CDR3 contains 17 residues. The CDR3 sequence is CASSSVVGTKLQETQYF. CDR3 nucleotide sequence: TGTGCCAGCAGCTCGGTTGTCGGTACCAAGCTCCAAGAGACCCAGTACTTC.

V is TRBV6-1 and J is TRBJ2-1, with 14 bases identical to TRBD2. The CDR3 contains 17 residues. The trim removed 2 bases at V and 6 bases at J, leaving 6 bases unmatched. The germline CDR1 and CDR2 sequences are MNHNS and SASEGT. The CDR3 is CASSERLAGGPANEQFF. In DNA, the CDR3 is TGTGCCAGCAGTGAACGACTAGCGGGAGGGCCTGCCAATGAGCAGTTCTTC.

J is TRBJ2-2 and V is TRBV25-1, with 11 bases that match TRBD2. The germline V gene has CDR1 MGHDK and CDR2 SYGVNS. There are 15 residues in the CDR3. V trimming: 7 bases; J trimming: 1 base; junction bases outside the gene matches: 2. This CDR3 reads CASTGTSGNTGELFF. Written as DNA, the CDR3 is TGTGCCAGCACAGGGACTAGCGGGAACACCGGGGAGCTGTTTTTT.

The gene calls are TRBV5-4 and TRBJ2-7; 7 bases agree with TRBD1. The CDR3 sequence is 13 residues long. CDR1 SGHNT and CDR2 YYREEE come from the germline V gene (reference sequence). Unmatched junction bases numbered 2, after V lost 2 bases and J lost 3 bases. CDR3 sequence: CASSFQGVYEQYF. CDR3 bases: TGTGCCAGCAGCTTCCAGGGGGTCTACGAGCAGTACTTC.

The rearrangement links TRBV7-3 to TRBJ2-5; 11 positions agree with TRBD2. The CDR3 contains 14 residues. The J segment lost 6 bases and the V segment lost 2 bases, leaving 2 bases of the junction unmatched. Germline lookup yields CDR1 SGHTA and CDR2 FQGTGA. The CDR3 sequence is CASSLGTSGKTQYF. CDR3 DNA: TGTGCCAGCAGCTTAGGGACTAGCGGAAAGACCCAGTACTTC.

The chain recombines TRBV10-3 with TRBJ1-4; 7 bases fit TRBD1. Per germline, CDR1 ENHRY and CDR2 SYGVKD. V lost 6 bases to trimming and J lost 5 bases; unmatched junction nucleotides: 6. The CDR3 runs 14 residues. The CDR3 region has the DNA TGTGCCATCAGCAGGGGGGATTTCAATGAAAAACTGTTTTTT. Amino acids: CAISRGDFNEKLFF.

This clone occurred once. The rearrangement joins TRBV5-1 to TRBJ1-4; TRBD1 is a possible D gene (6 bases). The ends were cut back, 4 bases at V and 4 bases at J, with 14 bases in the middle. Germline CDR1 SGHRS, CDR2 YFSETQ. The CDR3 runs 15 residues. The CDR3 nucleotides read TGCGCCAGCAGCGGTCTGGGGGCGAATAATGAAAAACTGTTTTTT. Its protein product is CASSGLGANNEKLFF.

This clone was observed a handful of times. The chain joins TRBV29-1 to TRBJ1-2; 7 nucleotides line up with TRBD1. The CDR3 consists of 12 residues. Germline trimming cut 4 bases from V and 9 bases from J; bases unmatched to any gene: 8. Germline V lookup: CDR1 SQVTM, CDR2 ANQGSEA. The CDR3 sequence is CSVADRVGSYTF. CDR3 DNA: TGCAGCGTTGCCGACAGGGTCGGAAGCTACACCTTC.

This chain uses TRBV7-9 with TRBJ2-3; the D gene is possibly TRBD1 (6 bases). V was cut by 3 bases and J by 0 bases, with 7 bases left in between. The CDR3 is 14 residues long. The V gene's germline CDR1 is SEHNR and CDR2 FQNEAQ (reference sequence). The CDR3 DNA is TGTGCCAGCAGCTTCGGACAGAGCACAGATACGCAGTATTTT. Protein product: CASSFGQSTDTQYF.

J is TRBJ1-5 and V is TRBV7-9, with 10 positions matching TRBD1. J lost 0 bases, V lost 5 bases, and 10 bases had no gene match. Germline CDR1 is SEHNR and CDR2 is FQNEAQ (reference sequence). This CDR3 has 18 amino acids. CDR3 region: CASSQARQGANSNQPQHF. The CDR3 bases are TGTGCCAGCAGCCAGGCGCGACAGGGGGCAAATAGCAATCAGCCCCAGCATTTT.

CDR3 DNA sequence: TGTGCCAGCGGACTAAGACTAGTCTCGGTCACAGATACGCAGTATTTT. This sequence encodes CASGLRLVSVTDTQYF. V usage is TRBV28 and J usage is TRBJ2-3, with D tentatively TRBD2 (6 bases). Trimming removed 8 bases from V and 2 bases from J, with 20 bases in between. The CDR3 is 16 amino acids. Germline values: CDR1 MDHEN, CDR2 SYDVKM.

The rearrangement joins TRBV4-1 to TRBJ2-3, with 7 bases aligning to TRBD2. The ends lost 3 bases at V and 3 bases at J; junction bases unmatched: 6. CDR1 is MGHRA, CDR2 YSYEKL, per germline. The CDR3 has 15 amino acids. Here the CDR3 reads CASSQGGRLTDTQYF. The CDR3, as DNA: TGCGCCAGCAGCCAGGGCGGGAGATTGACAGATACGCAGTATTTT.

This clone was detected a few times. This sequence joins TRBV7-8 and TRBJ1-3, with a weak D call TRBD1 (6 bases). The CDR3 has 14 amino acids. Germline CDR1 reads SGHVS; CDR2 reads FQNEAQ. V was clipped by 5 bases and J by 4 bases, with 12 bases between them. CDR3 region: CASSPSTGGNTIYF. CDR3 nucleotides: TGTGCCAGCAGCCCCTCAACAGGGGGAAACACCATATATTTT.

This chain uses TRBV25-1 with TRBJ2-5, with D unclear. The germline V and J ends were trimmed by 4 bases and 5 bases, with 17 bases remaining between them. CDR3 length equals 15 residues. Looked up from germline, CDR1 is MGHDK and CDR2 is SYGVNS. The CDR3 loop is CASSGGSAPWETQYF. The CDR3 region has the DNA TGTGCCAGCAGTGGCGGCTCCGCGCCCTGGGAGACCCAGTACTTC.

The chain uses TRBV10-3 and TRBJ1-1; possible D gene TRBD1, 6 bases. Trimming stripped 4 bases from V and 6 bases from J, with 15 bases between. Germline CDR1 ENHRY, CDR2 SYGVKD. CDR3 length: 14 amino acids. The CDR3 DNA sequence: TGTGCCATCAGTGGGAGGACAGCGGCGGCTGAAGCTTTCTTT. Amino acids: CAISGRTAAAEAFF.

This rearrangement joins TRBV7-3 to TRBJ2-2; a weak D match, TRBD2 (6 bases). Trimming took off 4 bases at V and 2 bases at J, with 14 bases between the two ends. CDR3 size: 16 residues. Germline loops: CDR1 SGHTA, CDR2 FQGTGA. This chain's CDR3 is CASSSGGTANTGELFF. In nucleotides, the CDR3 is TGTGCCAGCAGCTCCGGCGGGACCGCCAACACCGGGGAGCTGTTTTTT. Full variable domain (remainder filled in from reference TRBV7-3 and TRBJ2-2): GAGVSQTPSNKVTEKGKYVELRCDPISGHTALYWYRQSLGQGPEFLIYFQGTGAADDSGLPNDRFFAVRPEGSVSTLKIQRTERGDSAVYLCASSSGGTANTGELFFGEGSRLTVL.